The clone carrying this TCR beta chain was observed at least ten times. No antigen is known for it. These data come from a study of T cell repertoires in cytomegalovirus infection. Study background: Public TCR beta signatures were indicative of both CMV infection and a matching HLA type. Whole-study results and caveats: HLA-C-restricted, CMV-specific TCR beta clonotypes were dominant ex vivo.

TCRdb processed the reads anew with MiXCR; each CDR3 protein has one entry. The data contain approximately 990,000 distinct CDR3 sequences, about a third of them seen just once; the ten biggest clones take up 11% to 15%. The specimen comprised cultured CD8+ T cells from PBMCs, sampled from culture after CMV antigen stimulation. The TCR was taken from a human donor in good health (CMV status not recorded). Some clones in this sample may be carry-over from other donors' samples.

In nucleotides, the CDR3 is TGTGCCACCAGTGATCTCCGGACAGGCTTGAACACTGAAGCTTTCTTT. Protein product: CATSDLRTGLNTEAFF. The chain is built from TRBV24-1 and TRBJ1-1; 7 bases align to TRBD1. Germline CDR1 KGHDR, CDR2 SFDVKD. J was trimmed by 0 bases and V by 3 bases; bases with no gene match: 6. The CDR3 is 16 amino acids.